This T cell receptor beta chain was documented in a study of beta chain features in type 1 diabetes. Study-wide results and limits: Moderately but significantly shorter TCRB CDR3s were found in Type 1 diabetes patients in all four CD4+ subsets.

A word on this clone: Its antigen remains unknown.

The authors reverse transcribed all of the isolated RNA, so sequencing captured expressed TCRB transcripts. Naive, central memory and regulatory T cell samples averaged around 4 million immunoSEQ reads each. Measured with immunoSEQ multiplex PCR; TCRdb has only the in-frame clones, and not every one. The sample records tens of thousands of clones, about 68% being singletons. This clonotype originated in a man aged 25-40 years with type 1 diabetes. Some clones in this sample may be carry-over from other donors' samples. Sequenced input: Tregs from blood.

The CDR3 region is CASRRQGAYGYTF. In DNA, the CDR3 is TGTGCCAGCAGGAGACAGGGGGCCTATGGCTACACCTTC. The rearrangement joins TRBV28 to TRBJ1-2; 10 nucleotides align to TRBD1. The CDR3 length is 13 residues. The V gene's germline CDR1 is MDHEN and CDR2 SYDVKM. Losses at the gene ends were 6 bases for V and 4 bases for J; bases not matched to a gene: 2.